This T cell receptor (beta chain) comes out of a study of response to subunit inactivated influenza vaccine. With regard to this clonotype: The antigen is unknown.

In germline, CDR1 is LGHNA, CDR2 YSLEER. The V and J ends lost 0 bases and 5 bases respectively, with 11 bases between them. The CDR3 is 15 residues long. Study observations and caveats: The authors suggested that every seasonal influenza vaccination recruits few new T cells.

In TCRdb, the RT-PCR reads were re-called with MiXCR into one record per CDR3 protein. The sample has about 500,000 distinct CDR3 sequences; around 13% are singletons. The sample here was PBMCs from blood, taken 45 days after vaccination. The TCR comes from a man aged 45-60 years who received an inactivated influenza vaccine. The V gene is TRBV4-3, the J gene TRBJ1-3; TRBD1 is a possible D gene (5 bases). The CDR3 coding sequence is TGCGCCAGCAGCCAAGAATCAGGGTGGAGAAACACCATATATTTT. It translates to CASSQESGWRNTIYF.